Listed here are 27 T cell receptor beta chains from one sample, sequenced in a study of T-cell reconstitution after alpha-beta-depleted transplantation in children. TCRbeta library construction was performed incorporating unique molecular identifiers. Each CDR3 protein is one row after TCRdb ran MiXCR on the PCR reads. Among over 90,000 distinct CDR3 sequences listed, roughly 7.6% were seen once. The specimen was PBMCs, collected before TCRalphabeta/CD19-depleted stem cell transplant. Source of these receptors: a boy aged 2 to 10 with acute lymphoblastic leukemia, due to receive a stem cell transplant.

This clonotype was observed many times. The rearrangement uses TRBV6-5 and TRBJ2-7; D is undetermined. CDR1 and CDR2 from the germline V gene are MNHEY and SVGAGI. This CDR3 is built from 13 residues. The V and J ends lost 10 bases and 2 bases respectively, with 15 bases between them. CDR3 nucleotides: TGTGCCACCGGACCCCACCCGGCCTACGAGCAGTACTTC. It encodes CATGPHPAYEQYF.

The CDR3 DNA follows: TGTGCCAGCAGCCTACCGGGACTTCCCTACGAGCAGTACTTC. Its protein product is CASSLPGLPYEQYF. The V call is TRBV7-2, the J call TRBJ2-7, with a weak D call TRBD2 (6 bases). CDR1 SGHTA and CDR2 FQGNSA come from the germline V gene. CDR3 length equals 14 residues. V was clipped by 5 bases and J by 2 bases, with 13 bases between them.

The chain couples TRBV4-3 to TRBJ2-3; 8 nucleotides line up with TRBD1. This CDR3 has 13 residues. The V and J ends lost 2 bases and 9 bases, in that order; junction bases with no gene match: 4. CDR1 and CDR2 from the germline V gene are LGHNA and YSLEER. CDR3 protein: CASSQRSGGTQYF. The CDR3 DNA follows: TGCGCCAGCAGCCAACGCTCAGGGGGCACGCAGTATTTT.

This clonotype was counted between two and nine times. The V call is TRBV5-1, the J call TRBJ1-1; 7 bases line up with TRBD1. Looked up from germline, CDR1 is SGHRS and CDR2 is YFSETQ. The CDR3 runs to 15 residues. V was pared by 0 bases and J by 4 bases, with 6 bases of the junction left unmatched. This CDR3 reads CASSLGQGGVTEAFF. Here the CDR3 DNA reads TGCGCCAGCAGCTTGGGACAGGGAGGCGTCACTGAAGCTTTCTTT.

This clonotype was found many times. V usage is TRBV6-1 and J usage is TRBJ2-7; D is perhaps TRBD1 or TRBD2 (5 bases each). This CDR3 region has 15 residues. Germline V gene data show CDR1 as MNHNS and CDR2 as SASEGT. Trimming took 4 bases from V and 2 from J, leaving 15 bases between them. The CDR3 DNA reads TGTGCCAGCAGTGGACGGGGCCTCGGCACCTACGAGCAGTACTTC. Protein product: CASSGRGLGTYEQYF.

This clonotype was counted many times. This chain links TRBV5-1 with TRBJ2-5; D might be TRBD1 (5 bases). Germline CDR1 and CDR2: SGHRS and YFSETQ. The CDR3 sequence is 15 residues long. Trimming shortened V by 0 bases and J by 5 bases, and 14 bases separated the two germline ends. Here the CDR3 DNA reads TGCGCCAGCAGCTTGGCTTCGACAGCCCGGGAGACCCAGTACTTC. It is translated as CASSLASTARETQYF.

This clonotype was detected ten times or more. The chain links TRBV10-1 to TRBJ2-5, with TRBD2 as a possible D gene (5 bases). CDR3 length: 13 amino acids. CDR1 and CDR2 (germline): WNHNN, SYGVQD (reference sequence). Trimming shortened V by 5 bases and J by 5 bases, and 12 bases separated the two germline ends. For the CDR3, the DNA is TGCGCCAGCAGTATGATTCGCGGGGAGACCCAGTACTTC. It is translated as CASSMIRGETQYF.

CDR3 protein: CASTRPTGTDSGNTIYF. The CDR3 coding sequence is TGTGCCTCCACCCGCCCCACCGGCACCGACTCTGGAAACACCATATATTTT. The J gene is TRBJ1-3, the V gene TRBV3-1, with D hard to call. Trimming cost V 11 bases and J 0 bases, with 23 bases left between them. CDR3 length: 17 residues. Germline-derived CDR1 and CDR2 are LGHDT and YNNKEL (reference sequence). The complete variable domain, with remaining parts taken from reference TRBV3-1 and TRBJ1-3, reads DTAVSQTPKYLVTQMGNDKSIKCEQNLGHDTMYWYKQDSKKFLKIMFSYNNKELIINETVPNRFSPKSPDKAHLNLHINSLELGDSAVYFCASTRPTGTDSGNTIYFGEGSWLTVV.

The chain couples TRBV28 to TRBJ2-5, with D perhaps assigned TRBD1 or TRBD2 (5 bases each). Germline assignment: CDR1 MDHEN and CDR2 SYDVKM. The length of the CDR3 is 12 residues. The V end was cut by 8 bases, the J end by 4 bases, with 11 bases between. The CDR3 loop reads CASAAGTETQYF. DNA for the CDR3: TGTGCCAGCGCCGCCGGGACAGAGACCCAGTACTTC.

CDR3 sequence reads: CSARSVRGGAGWGWGTDTQYF. The CDR3 coding sequence is TGCAGTGCTAGATCTGTTAGGGGCGGAGCGGGCTGGGGCTGGGGCACAGATACGCAGTATTTT. The chain couples TRBV20-1 to TRBJ2-3; a possible D gene is TRBD2 (6 bases). The germline gives CDR1 DFQATT, CDR2 SNEGSKA (reference sequence). The CDR3 extends over 21 amino acids. V lost 2 bases to trimming and J lost 1 base, with 31 bases between them.

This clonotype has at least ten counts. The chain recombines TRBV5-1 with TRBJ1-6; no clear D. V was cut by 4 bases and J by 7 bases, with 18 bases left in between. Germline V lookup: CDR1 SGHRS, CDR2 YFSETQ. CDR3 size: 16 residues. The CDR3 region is CASSPAAGRSNSPLHF. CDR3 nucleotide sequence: TGCGCCAGCAGCCCGGCGGCAGGCCGCTCAAATTCACCCCTCCACTTT.

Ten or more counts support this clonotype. DNA for the CDR3: TGTGCCAGTAGTGACCGGGACAGGAACACCGGGGAGCTGTTTTTT. Its protein product is CASSDRDRNTGELFF. This rearrangement joins TRBV19 to TRBJ2-2; 7 nucleotides match TRBD1. Germline V gene sequence: CDR1 LNHDA, CDR2 SQIVND (reference sequence). The CDR3 has 15 residues. V shed 5 bases, J shed 1 base, and the junction held 4 bases outside the gene matches.

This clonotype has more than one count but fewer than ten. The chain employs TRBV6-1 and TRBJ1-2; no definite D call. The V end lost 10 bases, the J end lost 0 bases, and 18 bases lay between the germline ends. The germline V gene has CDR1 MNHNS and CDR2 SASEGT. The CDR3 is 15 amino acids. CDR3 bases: TGTGCCACTTATATCCGGACGGTAGCTAACTATGGCTACACCTTC. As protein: CATYIRTVANYGYTF.

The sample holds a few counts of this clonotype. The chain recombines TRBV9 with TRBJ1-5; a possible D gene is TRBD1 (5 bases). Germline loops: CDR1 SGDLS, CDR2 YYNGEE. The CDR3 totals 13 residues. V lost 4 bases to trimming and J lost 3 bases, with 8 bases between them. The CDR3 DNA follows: TGTGCCAGCAGCAGGGGACTCAATCAGCCCCAGCATTTT. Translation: CASSRGLNQPQHF.

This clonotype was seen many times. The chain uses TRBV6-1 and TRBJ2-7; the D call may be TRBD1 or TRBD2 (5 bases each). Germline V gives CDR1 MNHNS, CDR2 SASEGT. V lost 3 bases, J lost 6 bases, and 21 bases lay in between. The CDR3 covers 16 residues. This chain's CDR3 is CASSEETGRGPSEQYF. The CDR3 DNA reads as TGTGCCAGCAGTGAGGAGACGGGACGTGGCCCAAGCGAGCAGTACTTC.

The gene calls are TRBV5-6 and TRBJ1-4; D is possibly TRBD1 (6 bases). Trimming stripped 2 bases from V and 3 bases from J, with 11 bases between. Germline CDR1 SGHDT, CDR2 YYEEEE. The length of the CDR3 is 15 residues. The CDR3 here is CASSFVDSPNEKLFF. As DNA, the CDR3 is TGTGCCAGCAGCTTCGTGGACAGTCCTAATGAAAAACTGTTTTTT.

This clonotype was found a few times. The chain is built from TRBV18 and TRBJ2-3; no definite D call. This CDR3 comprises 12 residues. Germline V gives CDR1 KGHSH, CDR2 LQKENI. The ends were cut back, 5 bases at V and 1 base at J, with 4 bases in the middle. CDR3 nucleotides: TGTGCCAGCTCAGTGCGCACAGATACGCAGTATTTT. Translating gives CASSVRTDTQYF.

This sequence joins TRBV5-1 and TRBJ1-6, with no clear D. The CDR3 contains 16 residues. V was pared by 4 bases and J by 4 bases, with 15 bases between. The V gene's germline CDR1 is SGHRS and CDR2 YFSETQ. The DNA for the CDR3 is TGCGCCAGCAGCCCCCAAAGATCGATGTATAATTCACCCCTCCACTTT. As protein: CASSPQRSMYNSPLHF.

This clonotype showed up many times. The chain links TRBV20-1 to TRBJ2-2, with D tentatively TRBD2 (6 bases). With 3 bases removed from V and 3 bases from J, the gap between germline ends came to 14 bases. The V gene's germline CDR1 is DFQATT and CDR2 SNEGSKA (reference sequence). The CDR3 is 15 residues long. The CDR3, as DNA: TGCAGTGCTAGCTGGAGGGGTGGGGACACCGGGGAGCTGTTTTTT. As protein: CSASWRGGDTGELFF.

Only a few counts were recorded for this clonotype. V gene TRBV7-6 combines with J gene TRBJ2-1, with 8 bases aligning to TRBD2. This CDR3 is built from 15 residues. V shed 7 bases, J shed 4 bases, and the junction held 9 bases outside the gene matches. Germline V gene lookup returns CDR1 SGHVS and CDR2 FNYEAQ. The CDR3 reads CASTRSGGPYNEQFF. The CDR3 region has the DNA TGTGCCAGCACCAGAAGCGGGGGTCCGTACAATGAGCAGTTCTTC.

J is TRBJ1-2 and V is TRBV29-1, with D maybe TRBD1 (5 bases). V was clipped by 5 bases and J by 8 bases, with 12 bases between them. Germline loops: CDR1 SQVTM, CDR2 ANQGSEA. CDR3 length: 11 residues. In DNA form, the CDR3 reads TGCAGCGTTCCCGGGGCCGGGGGCTACACCTTC. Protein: CSVPGAGGYTF.

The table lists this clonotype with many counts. Here the CDR3 DNA reads TGTGCCAGCAGCTTAGGGGCAACTAATGAAAAACTGTTTTTT. Its protein product is CASSLGATNEKLFF. The genes are TRBV7-2 and TRBJ1-4; D is unresolved. This CDR3 has 14 residues. Trimming pared 1 base from V and 0 bases from J, leaving 3 bases between. The germline gives CDR1 SGHTA, CDR2 FQGNSA.

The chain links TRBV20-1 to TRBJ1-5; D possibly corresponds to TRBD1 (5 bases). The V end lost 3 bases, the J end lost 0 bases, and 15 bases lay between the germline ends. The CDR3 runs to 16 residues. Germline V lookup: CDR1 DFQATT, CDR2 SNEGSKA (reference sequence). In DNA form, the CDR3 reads TGCAGTGCTAGGGCAACAGGTTTGGTTAGCAATCAGCCCCAGCATTTT. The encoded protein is CSARATGLVSNQPQHF.

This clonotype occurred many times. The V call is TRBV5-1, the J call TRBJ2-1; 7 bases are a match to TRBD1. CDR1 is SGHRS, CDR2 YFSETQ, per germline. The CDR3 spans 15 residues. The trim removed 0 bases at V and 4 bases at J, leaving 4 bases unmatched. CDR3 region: CASSLVQGVYNEQFF. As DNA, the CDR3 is TGCGCCAGCAGCTTGGTGCAGGGGGTATACAATGAGCAGTTCTTC.

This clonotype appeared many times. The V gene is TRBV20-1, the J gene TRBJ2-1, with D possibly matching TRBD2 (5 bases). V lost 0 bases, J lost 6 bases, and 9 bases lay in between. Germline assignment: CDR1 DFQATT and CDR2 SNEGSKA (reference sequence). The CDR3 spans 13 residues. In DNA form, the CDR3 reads TGCAGTGCTAGAGAGGCTAGCCCCAATGAGCAGTTCTTC. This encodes CSAREASPNEQFF.

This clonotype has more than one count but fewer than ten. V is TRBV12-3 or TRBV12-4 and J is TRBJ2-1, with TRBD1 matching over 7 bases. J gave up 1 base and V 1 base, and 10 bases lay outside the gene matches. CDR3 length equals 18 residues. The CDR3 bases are TGTGCCAGCAGTTTAGAGTCGCGGCAGGGGGTATCCTACAATGAGCAGTTCTTC. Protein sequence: CASSLESRQGVSYNEQFF.

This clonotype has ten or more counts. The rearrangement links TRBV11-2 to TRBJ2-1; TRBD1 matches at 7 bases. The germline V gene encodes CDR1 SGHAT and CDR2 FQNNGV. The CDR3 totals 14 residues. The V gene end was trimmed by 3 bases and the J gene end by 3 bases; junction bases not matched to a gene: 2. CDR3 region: CASSFPGGYNEQFF. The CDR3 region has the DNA TGTGCCAGCAGCTTCCCAGGGGGCTACAATGAGCAGTTCTTC.